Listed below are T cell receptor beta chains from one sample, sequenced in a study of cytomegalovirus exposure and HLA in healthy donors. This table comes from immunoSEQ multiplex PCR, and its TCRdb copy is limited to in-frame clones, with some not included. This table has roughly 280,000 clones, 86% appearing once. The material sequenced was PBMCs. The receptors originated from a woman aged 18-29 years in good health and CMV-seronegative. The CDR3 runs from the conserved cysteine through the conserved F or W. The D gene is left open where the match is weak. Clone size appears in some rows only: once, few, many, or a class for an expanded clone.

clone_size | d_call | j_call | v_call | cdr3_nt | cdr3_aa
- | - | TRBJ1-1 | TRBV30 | TGTGCCTGGAGGGGCAACCCTAACACTGAAGCTTTCTTT | CAWRGNPNTEAFF
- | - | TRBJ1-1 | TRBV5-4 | TGTGCCAGCAGCGGGGAGGGACGGAAAGCTTTCTTT | CASSGEGRKAFF
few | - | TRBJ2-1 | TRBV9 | TGTGCCAGCAGCGCTGTTGCCCTGGGCCATGAGCAGTTCTTC | CASSAVALGHEQFF
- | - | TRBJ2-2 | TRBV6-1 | TGTGCCAGCGTCCGCGTAAGCACCGGGGAGCTGTTTTTT | CASVRVSTGELFF
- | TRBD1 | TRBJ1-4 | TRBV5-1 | TGCGCCAGCAGCTTCCAGGGGGCCGCTGAAAAACTGTTTTTT | CASSFQGAAEKLFF
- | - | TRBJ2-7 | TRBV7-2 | TGTGCCAGCAGCTTAGGGCCTAGGCACGAGCAGTACTTC | CASSLGPRHEQYF
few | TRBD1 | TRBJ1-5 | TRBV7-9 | TGTGCCAGCAGCTTAACAACAGGGGGAGGTAGCAATCAGCCCCAGCATTTT | CASSLTTGGGSNQPQHF
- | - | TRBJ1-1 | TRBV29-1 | TGCAGCGTTGAAAGGGGGTCGGTCACTGAAGCTTTCTTT | CSVERGSVTEAFF
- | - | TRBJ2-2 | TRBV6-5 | TGTGCCAGCAGTATTTCAGGGATAACCGGGGAGCTGTTTTTT | CASSISGITGELFF
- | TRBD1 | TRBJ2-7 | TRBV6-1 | TGTGCCAGCGGTCGGGGACAGTCCTACGAGCAGTACTTC | CASGRGQSYEQYF
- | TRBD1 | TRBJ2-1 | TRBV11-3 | TGTGCCAGCAGCTCCAAAGACAGGGGGCTTAGCAATGAGCAGTTCTTC | CASSSKDRGLSNEQFF
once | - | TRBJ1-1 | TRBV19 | TGTGCGACCAAACCGCGGACTGAAGCTTTCTTT | CATKPRTEAFF
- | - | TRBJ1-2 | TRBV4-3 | TGCGCCAGCAGCCAACAGTCTAGTAGAAATTCCTATGGCTACACCTTC | CASSQQSSRNSYGYTF
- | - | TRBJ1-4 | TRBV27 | TGTGCCAGCAGTTTGGGCGGGCTACGTGAAAAACTGTTTTTT | CASSLGGLREKLFF
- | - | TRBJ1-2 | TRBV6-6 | TGTGCCAGCAGTGGACAGATCGAGAACTATGGCTACACCTTC | CASSGQIENYGYTF
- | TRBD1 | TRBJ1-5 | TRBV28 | TGTGCCAGCAGTAGGGGACCGGGACAGAGCTTGCAGCCCCAGCATTTT | CASSRGPGQSLQPQHF
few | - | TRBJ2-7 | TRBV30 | TGTGCCTGGAGTGTACTCAGGTCAGGCGAGCAGTACTTC | CAWSVLRSGEQYF
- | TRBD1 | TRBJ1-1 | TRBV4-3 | TGCGCCAGCAGCCAAGACGGACAGGGAAGGACTGAAGCTTTCTTT | CASSQDGQGRTEAFF